This T cell receptor (beta chain) derives from a study of beta chain features in type 1 diabetes. Study-wide points: A moderate, significant TCRB CDR3 shortening appeared in type 1 diabetes across four CD4+ subsets. Any PCR bias toward short templates would affect both groups alike.

Expressed TCRB transcripts were sequenced because the isolated RNA had all been reverse transcribed beforehand. Libraries were prepared by immunoSEQ multiplex PCR; TCRdb keeps only in-frame clonotypes and omits some of them. The repertoire holds 300,000 to 350,000 clones, around 9.7% seen once, with roughly 1% in the top ten. As to this clone: Its antigen is unknown.

With V trimmed by 7 bases and J by 0 bases, 14 bases remained unmatched. The CDR3 totals 18 residues. Germline V gives CDR1 MDHEN, CDR2 SYDVKM. Input material: central memory CD4+ T cells from blood. This receptor was identified in a man aged 25 to 45 with type 1 diabetes. The genes are TRBV28 and TRBJ2-3; 9 nucleotides agree with TRBD2. CDR3 coding DNA: TGTGCCAGCATGGAGAATGGCGGGGGGGCCTGGAGCACAGATACGCAGTATTTT. It translates to CASMENGGGAWSTDTQYF.